One and the same sample provided the 23 T cell receptor beta chains below, sequenced in a study of early T cells in non-severe SARS-CoV-2 infection. TCRdb analysed the 5' RACE reads with MiXCR anew, one entry per CDR3 protein. The sample has approximately 100,000 distinct CDR3 sequences; around 10% are singletons. The specimen was whole blood. These receptors came from an adult who was a healthcare worker with PCR-confirmed SARS-CoV-2 infection or an uninfected control (not recorded which).

Only a few counts were recorded for this clonotype. The V call is TRBV6-5, the J call TRBJ1-6; D is undetermined. Per germline, CDR1 MNHEY and CDR2 SVGAGI. The ends were cut back, 0 bases at V and 12 bases at J, with 9 bases in the middle. The CDR3 loop spans 13 amino acids. CDR3 loop: CASSYSERRPLHF. The DNA for the CDR3 is TGTGCCAGCAGTTACTCGGAGAGACGACCCCTCCACTTT.

This clonotype has more than one count but fewer than ten. The rearrangement uses TRBV4-1 and TRBJ2-2, with D perhaps matching TRBD2 (6 bases). Deletions cut 1 base from V and 1 base from J, with 13 bases between. Germline-derived CDR1 and CDR2 are MGHRA and YSYEKL. This CDR3 has 17 amino acids. The CDR3 reads CASSQVSGEGNTGELFF. DNA of the CDR3: TGCGCCAGCAGCCAAGTATCGGGGGAAGGGAACACCGGGGAGCTGTTTTTT.

This clonotype was seen more than once but under ten times. CDR3 sequence reads: CARLTGVLQETQYF. The CDR3 region has the DNA TGCGCCAGACTGACAGGCGTCTTACAAGAGACCCAGTACTTC. The chain links TRBV23-1 to TRBJ2-5, with D maybe TRBD1 (6 bases). TRBV23-1 has ORF status, its function being uncertain. The CDR3 runs 14 residues. Trimming removed 9 bases at V and 2 bases at J, with 16 bases between.

This clonotype was seen ten or more times. V usage is TRBV28 and J usage is TRBJ1-1; maybe TRBD1 (6 bases). Trimming removed 5 bases from V and 1 base from J, with 17 bases in between. CDR1 MDHEN and CDR2 SYDVKM come from the germline V gene. This CDR3 is built from 16 residues. Written as DNA, the CDR3 is TGTGCCAGCAGTCCTCCCTTAGAGGGGGGGAACACTGAAGCTTTCTTT. This codes for CASSPPLEGGNTEAFF.

This clonotype was recorded at least ten times. The V gene is TRBV5-5, the J gene TRBJ1-1, with TRBD1 identical over 11 bases. With 4 bases clipped from V and 11 bases from J, the junction kept 7 bases outside the gene matches. The CDR3 is 13 residues long. Germline CDR1 is SGHKS and CDR2 is YYEKEE (reference sequence). DNA for the CDR3: TGTGCCAGCAGCGGGACAGGGGGACAGTTGGCTTTCTTT. Residues: CASSGTGGQLAFF.

This clonotype was picked up a small number of times. J is TRBJ2-5 and V is TRBV18; the match to TRBD2 covers 12 bases. The junction had 7 bases not matched to a gene; V was cut back by 4 bases and J by 4 bases. CDR3 length equals 16 residues. Germline V lookup: CDR1 KGHSH, CDR2 LQKENI. The CDR3 region has the DNA TGTGCCAGCTCACGAGGACTAGCGGGGATCAGAGAGACCCAGTACTTC. Its protein product is CASSRGLAGIRETQYF. Full variable domain (outside the CDR3, taken from reference TRBV18 and TRBJ2-5): NAGVMQNPRHLVRRRGQEARLRCSPMKGHSHVYWYRQLPEEGLKFMVYLQKENIIDESGMPKERFSAEFPKEGPSILRIQQVVRGDSAAYFCASSRGLAGIRETQYFGPGTRLLVL.

The CDR3 sequence is CASSPNPGPADEQYF. CDR3 nucleotides: TGTGCCAGCAGCCCTAATCCGGGACCCGCGGACGAGCAGTACTTC. This chain connects TRBV11-2 to TRBJ2-7; D is possibly TRBD1 or TRBD2 (5 bases each). CDR1 and CDR2 (germline): SGHAT, FQNNGV. V was trimmed by 5 bases and J by 5 bases, leaving 19 bases between them. The CDR3 covers 15 residues.

As to this clonotype: Here the CDR3 omits its conserved ending phenylalanine or tryptophan, so a read error is the likely source. The chain uses TRBV6-6 and TRBJ2-3; 8 nucleotides match TRBD2. CDR3 size: 15 residues. Per the germline V gene, CDR1 is MNHNY and CDR2 is SVGAGI (reference sequence). Unmatched junction bases numbered 9, after V lost 7 bases and J lost 3 bases. The CDR3 region has the DNA TGTGCCAGCACCTACGGGCGGGGGGATACAGATACGCAGTATTCT. Translating it yields CASTYGRGDTDTQYS.

This rearrangement joins TRBV2 to TRBJ1-2; no reliable D call. The V end was cut by 4 bases, the J end by 4 bases, with 10 bases between. CDR3 length equals 13 residues. Germline V gene data show CDR1 as SNHLY and CDR2 as FYNNEI. CDR3 nucleotide sequence: TGTGCCAGCAGTGGCGTCCAATCCTATGGCTACACCTTC. It translates to CASSGVQSYGYTF.

The chain links TRBV6-5 to TRBJ1-3; tentatively, D is TRBD1 (6 bases). V was shortened by 5 bases and J by 0 bases, with 11 bases between the two germline ends. CDR1 MNHEY and CDR2 SVGAGI come from the germline V gene. The CDR3 covers 15 residues. CDR3 DNA sequence: TGTGCCAGCAGTGCACAGGGAGTCTCTGGAAACACCATATATTTT. It is translated as CASSAQGVSGNTIYF.

The chain carries TRBV29-1 and TRBJ1-2; D is unclear. Germline CDR1 SQVTM, CDR2 ANQGSEA. This CDR3 comprises 11 residues. The ends were cut back, 7 bases at V and 8 bases at J, with 14 bases in the middle. The CDR3: CSAPEHGGYTF. The CDR3 nucleotides are TGCAGCGCCCCCGAACACGGGGGCTACACCTTC.

There are many counts of this clonotype. The chain has TRBV2 and TRBJ1-2; D gene uncertain. Germline CDR1 and CDR2: SNHLY and FYNNEI. V was cut by 7 bases and J by 4 bases, with 19 bases left in between. The CDR3 loop spans 15 amino acids. The chain's CDR3 is CASNIRAVPFYGYTF. In DNA, the CDR3 is TGTGCCAGCAACATACGGGCAGTTCCATTCTATGGCTACACCTTC. Complete variable domain (other parts from reference TRBV2 and TRBJ1-2): EPEVTQTPSHQVTQMGQEVILRCVPISNHLYFYWYRQILGQKVEFLVSFYNNEISEKSEIFDDQFSVERPDGSNFTLKIRSTKLEDSAMYFCASNIRAVPFYGYTFGSGTRLTVV.

CDR3 loop: CASSLVSSSYNEQFF. Written as DNA, the CDR3 is TGTGCCAGCAGCTTGGTGTCTAGCTCCTACAATGAGCAGTTCTTC. This chain joins TRBV7-6 and TRBJ2-1, with D uncertain. Germline loops: CDR1 SGHVS, CDR2 FNYEAQ. With 3 bases removed from V and 0 bases from J, the gap between germline ends came to 9 bases. This CDR3 region has 15 residues. The complete variable domain, with remaining parts taken from reference TRBV7-6 and TRBJ2-1, reads GAGVSQSPRYKVTKRGQDVALRCDPISGHVSLYWYRQALGQGPEFLTYFNYEAQQDKSGLPNDRFSAERPEGSISTLTIQRTEQRDSAMYRCASSLVSSSYNEQFFGPGTRLTVL.

This clonotype was picked up one time. The rearrangement uses TRBV5-5 and TRBJ1-1; perhaps TRBD1 as D (6 bases). The germline V and J ends were trimmed by 4 bases and 0 bases, with 10 bases remaining between them. In germline, CDR1 is SGHKS, CDR2 YYEKEE (reference sequence). This CDR3 contains 14 residues. CDR3 sequence: CASSGTGLNTEAFF. The CDR3, as DNA: TGTGCCAGCAGCGGTACAGGGTTGAACACTGAAGCTTTCTTT.

This rearrangement joins TRBV10-3 to TRBJ2-7, with 8 bases lining up with TRBD2. Trimming at V came to 1 base and at J to 2 bases, leaving 13 bases not matched to a gene. The CDR3 runs 18 residues. Germline V CDR1 and CDR2: ENHRY, SYGVKD. DNA of the CDR3: TGTGCCATCAGTGAGTGGGAAAGGAGCGGGAGTACCACCTACGAGCAGTACTTC. Its protein is CAISEWERSGSTTYEQYF.

This clonotype was seen many times. The genes are TRBV9 and TRBJ1-6; weak D call: TRBD1 (6 bases). V shed 3 bases and J shed 6 bases, with 7 bases lying between them. CDR1 and CDR2 (germline): SGDLS, YYNGEE. The CDR3 spans 13 residues. Here the CDR3 DNA reads TGTGCCAGCAGCGGGGGGCCTAATTCACCCCTCCACTTT. This encodes CASSGGPNSPLHF.

This clonotype has at least ten counts. The chain uses TRBV4-2 and TRBJ2-7; D is possibly TRBD2 (6 bases). The germline gives CDR1 LGHNA, CDR2 YNFKEQ. CDR3 length: 14 residues. Trimming took 2 bases from V and 5 from J, leaving 13 bases between them. CDR3: CASSQPTRDDEQYF. The CDR3 nucleotides read TGTGCCAGCAGCCAACCGACTAGAGATGACGAGCAGTACTTC.

This clonotype was picked up many times. V gene TRBV7-3 combines with J gene TRBJ2-3; tentatively, D is TRBD2 (5 bases). Germline CDR1 and CDR2: SGHTA and FQGTGA. V was clipped by 7 bases and J by 0 bases, with 14 bases between them. CDR3 length equals 15 residues. The CDR3 region is CASTKGSVSTDTQYF. The CDR3 coding sequence is TGTGCCAGCACCAAGGGTAGCGTGAGCACAGATACGCAGTATTTT.

The J gene is TRBJ1-1, the V gene TRBV11-1; D gene ambiguous. The V end lost 5 bases, the J end lost 0 bases, and 13 bases lay between the germline ends. Germline V lookup: CDR1 SGHAT, CDR2 FQDESV (reference sequence). The CDR3 has 15 amino acids. CDR3 sequence: CASSTTRTVNTEAFF. The CDR3 coding sequence is TGTGCCAGCAGCACCACCCGGACGGTGAACACTGAAGCTTTCTTT. Full variable domain (remainder filled in from reference TRBV11-1 and TRBJ1-1): EAEVAQSPRYKITEKSQAVAFWCDPISGHATLYWYRQILGQGPELLVQFQDESVVDDSQLPKDRFSAERLKGVDSTLKIQPAELGDSAMYLCASSTTRTVNTEAFFGQGTRLTVV.

In its sample, this clonotype was seen a few times. V is TRBV18 and J is TRBJ1-1; no reliable D call. CDR1 KGHSH and CDR2 LQKENI come from the germline V gene. CDR3 length: 14 residues. Trimming left V 1 base short and J 1 base short, with 7 bases between. The CDR3 region is CASSPQQENTEAFF. CDR3 nucleotide sequence: TGTGCCAGCTCACCACAGCAAGAGAACACTGAAGCTTTCTTT.

The sample holds many counts of this clonotype. The chain has TRBV29-1 and TRBJ1-1; D is ambiguous. V shed 6 bases and J shed 0 bases, with 5 bases lying between them. Germline V gene lookup returns CDR1 SQVTM and CDR2 ANQGSEA. The CDR3 sequence is 11 residues long. CDR3 DNA sequence: TGCAGCGTAACCCTGAACACTGAAGCTTTCTTT. This encodes CSVTLNTEAFF.

This clonotype occurred a few times. The CDR3, as DNA: TGCAGCGTTTCATGGGGGGGAACTGAAGCTTTCTTT. It yields the protein CSVSWGGTEAFF. The V and J genes are TRBV29-1 and TRBJ1-1; a possible D gene is TRBD1 (5 bases). Germline V gene lookup returns CDR1 SQVTM and CDR2 ANQGSEA. The CDR3 spans 12 residues. V was shortened by 5 bases and J by 5 bases, with 12 bases between the two germline ends.

This clonotype was detected only a few times. The V call is TRBV29-1, the J call TRBJ1-1; D possibly corresponds to TRBD1 (6 bases). Looked up from germline, CDR1 is SQVTM and CDR2 is ANQGSEA. CDR3 size: 11 residues. V lost 5 bases and J 3 bases, leaving 7 bases between the germline ends. CDR3 protein: CSVSGDTEAFF. CDR3 DNA sequence: TGCAGCGTTTCAGGGGACACTGAAGCTTTCTTT.